The rows below give T cell receptor beta chains drawn from one sample of a study of blood T cell repertoires in COVID-19. Here immunoSEQ multiplex PCR was the method, and the copy in TCRdb shows in-frame clones only, minus some. The repertoire includes about 69,000 clones, roughly nine tenths of them detected once, and under 6.5% sits in the top ten. Sequenced input: peripheral blood. The receptor set was obtained from a woman younger than 35 with acute or convalescent COVID-19. CDR3s include the opening cysteine and the closing phenylalanine or tryptophan. A D gene is named only where the DNA matches it firmly. Clone size appears in some rows only: once, few, many, or a class for an expanded clone.

>NA|NA|TRBV30|TRBJ2-2
TGTGCCTGGAGTGTACAGGACACCGGGGAGCTGTTTTTT
CAWSVQDTGELFF
>NA|NA|TRBV5-1|TRBJ1-1
TGCGCCAGCAGCTTGGCCGGGAGATCTGAAGCTTTCTTT
CASSLAGRSEAFF
>TRBD2|NA|TRBV3-1/TRBV3-2|TRBJ2-7
TGTGCCAGCAGCCAGACTAGCGGGGGGGCGTCGTACGAGCAGTACTTC
CASSQTSGGASYEQYF
>TRBD2|once|TRBV6-1|TRBJ2-1
TGTGCCAGCAGTGAATGGGTATTAAGCGGGAGCTTTAATGAGCAGTTCTTC
CASSEWVLSGSFNEQFF
>NA|NA|TRBV6-1|TRBJ1-4
TGTGCCAGCAGTGAGAGTAGAATTAATGAAAAACTGTTTTTT
CASSESRINEKLFF
>TRBD1|NA|TRBV6-2/TRBV6-3|TRBJ2-7
TGTGCCAGCAGTAAACAGGGGCTCTACGAGCAGTACTTC
CASSKQGLYEQYF
>TRBD2|NA|TRBV12-5|TRBJ2-4
TGTGCTAGTGCCCCGGGGGGATTTCTAGCCAAAAACATTCAGTACTTC
CASAPGGFLAKNIQYF
>NA|NA|TRBV28|TRBJ1-4
TGTGCCAGCAGCCCCCTTATCAGCGTCGAATCCACTAATGAAAAACTGTTTTTT
CASSPLISVESTNEKLFF
>NA|once|TRBV10-3|TRBJ1-6
TGTGCCATCAGCGGACAGTTAAATTCACCCCTCCACTTT
CAISGQLNSPLHF
>NA|NA|TRBV29-1|TRBJ2-2
TGCAGCGTTGCCGCAGGGGGGACCGGGGAGCTGTTTTTT
CSVAAGGTGELFF
>NA|NA|TRBV30|TRBJ2-1
TGTGCCTGGTCCGGGACTAATGAGCAGTTCTTC
CAWSGTNEQFF
>NA|NA|TRBV18|TRBJ1-1
TGTGCCAGCTCCAGGGAAATGGGCCTGAACACTGAAGCTTTCTTT
CASSREMGLNTEAFF
>NA|once|TRBV19|TRBJ2-2
TGTGCCAGTAGTATAGACGCTGCCTTGAGGACAGCGAACACCGGGGAGCTGTTTTTT
CASSIDAALRTANTGELFF
>TRBD1|NA|TRBV30|TRBJ1-5
TGTGCCTGGAGCGACAGGGGAGATCAGCCCCAGCATTTT
CAWSDRGDQPQHF
>NA|once|TRBV4-2|TRBJ2-1
TGTGCCAGCAGCCAGTACGGGTCTTACAATGAGCAGTTCTTC
CASSQYGSYNEQFF
>NA|NA|TRBV19|TRBJ2-7
TGTGCCACCAGGGGGGAACCCTCCGAGCAGTACTTC
CATRGEPSEQYF
>TRBD1|NA|TRBV2|TRBJ2-7
TGTGCCAGCAGCCTTAGACAGGGGCTAGCCTACGAGCAGTACTTC
CASSLRQGLAYEQYF
>TRBD1|NA|TRBV19|TRBJ2-1
TGTGCCAGTAGTCTCGGACAGGCCAATGAGCAGTTCTTC
CASSLGQANEQFF
>TRBD1|NA|TRBV4-3|TRBJ2-2
TGCGCCAGCAGCCGGTCGACAGGGTACGGCACCGGGGAGCTGTTTTTT
CASSRSTGYGTGELFF
>NA|once|TRBV4-3|TRBJ2-2
TGCGCCAGCAGCCAAGAGGTGGGGCGGAACACCGGGGAGCTGTTTTTT
CASSQEVGRNTGELFF
>TRBD1|NA|TRBV29-1|TRBJ2-5
TGCAGCGGCCTCCGGGACAGGGGCGCGGAGACCCAGTACTTC
CSGLRDRGAETQYF
>NA|NA|TRBV28|TRBJ1-3
TGTGCCAGCGGGCCCACAAACTCTGGAAACACCATATATTTT
CASGPTNSGNTIYF
>NA|once|TRBV21-1|TRBJ2-2
TGTGCCAGCAGCAATTGGGGGACTAGCGGGACAACCGGGGAGCTGTTTTTT
CASSNWGTSGTTGELFF
>NA|NA|TRBV29-1|TRBJ2-7
TGCAGCTCCCGGATGGGGCAGGGCTACGAGCAGTACTTC
CSSRMGQGYEQYF
>NA|few|TRBV7-9|TRBJ1-4
TGTGCCAGCAGCTTCGAGGTCGACAAACTGTTTTTT
CASSFEVDKLFF
>NA|once|TRBV6-6|TRBJ1-6
TGTGCCAGCAGTTCCGACAGTAATTCACCCCTCCACTTT
CASSSDSNSPLHF
>NA|NA|TRBV3-1/TRBV3-2|TRBJ2-2
TGTGCCAGCAGCCAAGATGGCTCGGGGAGGCGGACCGGGGAGCTGTTTTTT
CASSQDGSGRRTGELFF
>NA|NA|TRBV19|TRBJ2-2
TGTGCCAGTAGTATGTGGGGAGCCGGGGAGCTGTTTTTT
CASSMWGAGELFF
>NA|NA|TRBV7-2|TRBJ2-3
TGTGCCAGCAGCCCAGGGACTCAGAGCACAGATACGCAGTATTTT
CASSPGTQSTDTQYF
>TRBD2|NA|TRBV5-1|TRBJ2-2
TGCGCCAGCAGCTTGACTAGCGCATCCACCGGGGAGCTGTTTTTT
CASSLTSASTGELFF
>NA|NA|TRBV30|TRBJ2-7
TGTGCCTGGAGCGAACTAGGCTTGTCCTACGAGCAGTACTTC
CAWSELGLSYEQYF
>TRBD1|NA|TRBV11-2|TRBJ2-7
TGTGCCAGCAGCTCTGGACAGGGGGGGTACGAGCAGTACTTC
CASSSGQGGYEQYF
>TRBD1|NA|TRBV28|TRBJ1-4
TGTGCCAGCAGTTCTAGACACGACGGGACAGCAACTAATGAAAAACTGTTTTTT
CASSSRHDGTATNEKLFF
>TRBD2|NA|TRBV11-2|TRBJ2-6
TGTGCCAGCAGCAAGACTAGCGGGGGGTTCAGCTCTGGGGCCAACGTCCTGACTTTC
CASSKTSGGFSSGANVLTF
>NA|NA|TRBV28|TRBJ1-5
TGTGCCAGCAGTCACCGCTCAGGGGATGCTCAGCCCCAGCATTTT
CASSHRSGDAQPQHF
>TRBD1|NA|TRBV28|TRBJ1-4
TGTGCCAGCAGTTTAGTAAGGACAGGGCCAAATGAAAAACTGTTTTTT
CASSLVRTGPNEKLFF
>NA|NA|TRBV11-2|TRBJ1-1
TGTGCCAGCAGCTTAGAGGGCCGAAGAGCTTTCTTT
CASSLEGRRAFF
>TRBD2|NA|TRBV28|TRBJ2-5
TGTGCCAGCAGTAGAATAAGGCTAGGGGCTAGCGGGGGGCAAGCCCAGTACTTC
CASSRIRLGASGGQAQYF
>TRBD1|few|TRBV9|TRBJ1-2
TGTGCCAGCAGCGCCGAACTGGGACAGCCAGGGGGTGGCTACACCTTC
CASSAELGQPGGGYTF
>TRBD2|NA|TRBV4-1|TRBJ2-2
TGCGCCAGCAGCCAAGATAAAGGCGGGGGGTCGTCCGGGGAGCTGTTTTTT
CASSQDKGGGSSGELFF
>NA|NA|TRBV7-2|TRBJ1-4
TGTGCCAGCAGCTTAACTGGCGGTGAAAAACTGTTTTTT
CASSLTGGEKLFF
>TRBD2|NA|TRBV6-5|TRBJ2-3
TGTGCCAGCAGAGCGGGGATCGGGACAGATACGCAGTATTTT
CASRAGIGTDTQYF
>TRBD2|NA|TRBV10-3|TRBJ2-1
TGTGCCATCAGCCCCACTAGCGGGAGTTTCGGTGAGCAGTTCTTC
CAISPTSGSFGEQFF
>NA|once|TRBV5-1|TRBJ2-1
TGCGCCAGCAGCCAAAGGCTGGGCGGGGATTACAATGAGCAGTTCTTC
CASSQRLGGDYNEQFF
>TRBD1|NA|TRBV5-4|TRBJ1-2
TGTGCCAGCAGCCCTGGGGACAGGAACTATGGCTACACCTTC
CASSPGDRNYGYTF
>NA|NA|TRBV7-9|TRBJ2-1
TGTGCCACCGCTCGTGGGGCGGGATTCTCCTACAATGAGCAGTTCTTC
CATARGAGFSYNEQFF